The 20 T cell receptor beta chains presented below share a single source sample, sequenced in a study of beta chain features in type 1 diabetes. Investigators reverse transcribed all isolated RNA, so they sequenced expressed TCRB transcripts. Assay: immunoSEQ multiplex PCR; the TCRdb copy retains only in-frame clones and omits some. This sample has 220,000 or so clones; more than 65% occur once, and the top ten carry 0.053%. The sequencing sample was made of naive CD4+ T cells from blood. Receptors were obtained from a man aged 25 to 40 in good health.

The chain employs TRBV9 and TRBJ2-7; TRBD2 is a possible D gene (5 bases). Germline lookup yields CDR1 SGDLS and CDR2 YYNGEE. The CDR3 consists of 17 residues. Trimming took off 0 bases at V and 5 bases at J, with 21 bases between the two ends. This CDR3 is CASSVGPSLAVRDEQYF. CDR3 DNA sequence: TGTGCCAGCAGCGTAGGGCCTTCCCTAGCCGTTCGTGACGAGCAGTACTTC. The whole variable domain, filled in from reference TRBV9 and TRBJ2-7, reads DSGVTQTPKHLITATGQRVTLRCSPRSGDLSVYWYQQSLDQGLQFLIQYYNGEERAKGNILERFSAQQFPDLHSELNLSSLELGDSALYFCASSVGPSLAVRDEQYFGPGTRLTVT.

This chain links TRBV10-3 with TRBJ2-1; D gene unclear. The V gene's germline CDR1 is ENHRY and CDR2 SYGVKD. The CDR3 sequence is 13 residues long. The V end was cut by 10 bases, the J end by 5 bases, with 15 bases between. The CDR3 loop is CATSRQENNEQFF. The CDR3 bases are TGTGCCACCTCGAGGCAGGAGAACAATGAGCAGTTCTTC.

This clone was picked up one time. The CDR3 nucleotides are TGTGCCAGCAGTGCCCGGCTTGGGGAAAAACTGTTTTTT. Translation: CASSARLGEKLFF. The V gene is TRBV6-1, the J gene TRBJ1-4; D not certain. The germline CDR1 and CDR2 sequences are MNHNS and SASEGT. This CDR3 contains 13 residues. V gave up 4 bases and J gave up 8 bases, with 11 bases separating them.

The chain carries TRBV15 and TRBJ2-3, with D perhaps matching TRBD2 (5 bases). The CDR3 totals 14 residues. The V end lost 1 base, the J end lost 6 bases, and 11 bases lay between the germline ends. CDR1 LNHNV and CDR2 YYDKDF come from the germline V gene (reference sequence). For the CDR3, the DNA is TGTGCCACCAGCAGAGTTCGGGATGTGGATACGCAGTATTTT. It is translated as CATSRVRDVDTQYF. The full variable domain, its missing parts supplied by reference TRBV15 and TRBJ2-3, is DAMVIQNPRYQVTQFGKPVTLSCSQTLNHNVMYWYQQKSSQAPKLLFHYYDKDFNNEADTPDNFQSRRPNTSFCFLDIRSPGLGDTAMYLCATSRVRDVDTQYFGPGTRLTVL.

To note about this clone: In the same sample, other DNA sequences code for this CDR3. The chain recombines TRBV18 with TRBJ2-5, with D unclear. Looked up from germline, CDR1 is KGHSH and CDR2 is LQKENI. This CDR3 has 12 residues. V gave up 1 base and J gave up 1 base, with 1 base separating them. The CDR3, as DNA: TGTGCCAGCTCACCACGCCAAGAGACCCAGTACTTC. Translating it yields CASSPRQETQYF.

The V call is TRBV5-4, the J call TRBJ2-3; TRBD1 matches at 8 bases. V was clipped by 3 bases and J by 0 bases; unmatched bases: 9. Germline V gene lookup returns CDR1 SGHNT and CDR2 YYREEE (reference sequence). The CDR3 consists of 17 residues. CDR3 DNA sequence: TGTGCCAGCAGCTCTGGACAGGGTCGTCCTAGCACAGATACGCAGTATTTT. As protein: CASSSGQGRPSTDTQYF.

The CDR3 nucleotides read TGTGCCAGCAGTGAAATGAGGAGGTACGAGCAGTACTTC. Translation: CASSEMRRYEQYF. The V call is TRBV2, the J call TRBJ2-7; possibly TRBD2 for D (5 bases). V lost 2 bases and J 4 bases, leaving 9 bases between the germline ends. The CDR3 totals 13 residues. CDR1 is SNHLY and CDR2 is FYNNEI in the germline V gene.

V and J are TRBV15 and TRBJ2-3; D remains ambiguous. This CDR3 has 14 amino acids. Trimming took 1 base from V and 3 from J, leaving 8 bases between them. Germline CDR1 is LNHNV and CDR2 is YYDKDF (reference sequence). CDR3 bases: TGTGCCACCAGCAGAGTCCCCTGGACAGATACGCAGTATTTT. Translating gives CATSRVPWTDTQYF.

This clone has only a few counts. The rearrangement links TRBV7-9 to TRBJ2-6, with D hard to call. CDR3 length equals 10 residues. CDR1 is SEHNR and CDR2 is FQNEAQ in the germline V gene (reference sequence). CDR3 DNA sequence: TGTGTTACTGGGGCCAACGTCCTGACTTTC. Protein product: CVTGANVLTF.

The chain's CDR3 is CASSPGTSGLNEQFF. The CDR3 region has the DNA TGTGCCAGCAGTCCCGGGACTAGCGGCCTCAATGAGCAGTTCTTC. The chain links TRBV7-7 to TRBJ2-1; TRBD2 matches at 11 bases. V was clipped by 6 bases and J by 6 bases; unmatched bases: 7. The CDR3 is 15 residues long. Germline V lookup: CDR1 SSHAT, CDR2 FNYEAQ (reference sequence).

This chain uses TRBV5-4 with TRBJ2-2; D perhaps matches TRBD1 (6 bases). V lost 4 bases and J lost 0, with 13 bases in between. CDR1 is SGHNT, CDR2 YYREEE, per germline (reference sequence). This CDR3 contains 16 residues. The CDR3 sequence is CASSGWTATNTGELFF. DNA of the CDR3: TGTGCCAGCAGCGGATGGACAGCGACGAACACCGGGGAGCTGTTTTTT.

The V gene is TRBV30, the J gene TRBJ2-1; maybe TRBD2 (5 bases). Trimming removed 1 base at V and 9 bases at J, with 7 bases between. The V gene's germline CDR1 is GTSNPN and CDR2 SVGIG (reference sequence). The CDR3 has 11 residues. The chain's CDR3 is CAWSARGEQFF. In DNA, the CDR3 is TGTGCCTGGAGTGCTCGGGGTGAGCAGTTCTTC.

The gene calls are TRBV29-1 and TRBJ1-1; D is ambiguous. Germline-derived CDR1 and CDR2 are SQVTM and ANQGSEA. V lost 3 bases, J lost 3 bases, and 14 bases lay in between. This CDR3 is built from 14 residues. The CDR3, as DNA: TGCAGCGTTGAGACACTCTGGGCCGACACTGAAGCTTTCTTT. Encoded protein: CSVETLWADTEAFF.

This rearrangement joins TRBV7-2 to TRBJ2-7; 8 bases are shared with TRBD1. Germline V CDR1 and CDR2: SGHTA, FQGNSA. The ends lost 1 base at V and 5 bases at J; junction bases unmatched: 7. There are 15 residues in the CDR3. The CDR3 here is CASSLVTGARNEQYF. The CDR3 coding sequence is TGTGCCAGCAGCTTAGTGACAGGGGCAAGGAACGAGCAGTACTTC.

This clone showed up just a few times. This chain connects TRBV29-1 to TRBJ2-1; a possible D gene is TRBD1 (6 bases). This CDR3 spans 14 amino acids. The V and J ends lost 8 bases and 3 bases respectively, with 17 bases between them. The germline CDR1 and CDR2 sequences are SQVTM and ANQGSEA. CDR3 sequence (DNA): TGCAGCATGACGTCGGGACACATCTACAATGAGCAGTTCTTC. Protein sequence: CSMTSGHIYNEQFF.

V and J are TRBV7-2 and TRBJ2-7, with D unclear. Germline-derived CDR1 and CDR2 are SGHTA and FQGNSA. V was cut by 4 bases and J by 12 bases, with 13 bases left in between. The CDR3 spans 11 residues. CDR3 sequence reads: CASSSGFNLYF. The CDR3 nucleotides are TGTGCCAGCAGCTCCGGATTTAATCTGTACTTC.

V and J are TRBV6-5 and TRBJ2-5, with D unclear. The germline gives CDR1 MNHEY, CDR2 SVGAGI. CDR3 length equals 13 residues. Trimming removed 0 bases at V and 4 bases at J, with 6 bases between. The CDR3 region is CASSYSRAETQYF. Here the CDR3 DNA reads TGTGCCAGCAGTTACTCTCGGGCAGAGACCCAGTACTTC.

The chain carries TRBV7-9 and TRBJ2-1, with 8 bases identical to TRBD2. The CDR3 extends over 13 amino acids. With 4 bases clipped from V and 7 bases from J, the junction kept 3 bases outside the gene matches. Per the germline V gene, CDR1 is SEHNR and CDR2 is FQNEAQ (reference sequence). The CDR3 sequence is CASSWGGGNEQFF. CDR3 nucleotides: TGTGCCAGCAGCTGGGGCGGGGGGAATGAGCAGTTCTTC.

The chain is built from TRBV29-1 and TRBJ2-2, with D possibly TRBD1 on 6 matching bases. CDR3 length equals 13 residues. V gave up 6 bases and J gave up 2 bases, with 10 bases separating them. Germline V gives CDR1 SQVTM, CDR2 ANQGSEA. DNA of the CDR3: TGCAGCGTACACAGGGTAAACACCGGGGAGCTGTTTTTT. Translated, it gives CSVHRVNTGELFF.

This clone was seen just once. The identical CDR3 is also encoded by other nucleotide sequences in the sample. CDR3 in amino acids: CAWSVRGDTQYF. The CDR3 DNA is TGTGCCTGGAGTGTACGAGGGGATACGCAGTATTTT. The chain has TRBV30 and TRBJ2-3; TRBD2 is a possible D gene (5 bases). Germline V CDR1 and CDR2: GTSNPN, SVGIG (reference sequence). With 0 bases removed from V and 6 bases from J, the gap between germline ends came to 7 bases. The CDR3 spans 12 residues.